These 28 T cell receptor beta chains share one sample of origin, sequenced in a study of cytomegalovirus exposure and HLA in healthy donors. 13 Jbeta primers and 60 Vbeta primers were used for the PCR. TCRdb's table, derived via immunoSEQ multiplex PCR, lists solely in-frame clones and lacks some. With some 200,000 clones in the sample, the ten largest clones hold 0.74%. The material sequenced was PBMCs. The receptors derive from a boy aged 10-17 years in good health and CMV-seronegative.

The chain couples TRBV5-4 to TRBJ1-2, with D unclear. The CDR3 runs 14 residues. In germline, CDR1 is SGHNT, CDR2 YYREEE (reference sequence). The V end lost 4 bases, the J end lost 8 bases, and 18 bases lay between the germline ends. The CDR3 sequence: CASSGLIKWGGYTF. The CDR3 nucleotides read TGTGCCAGCAGCGGACTCATTAAGTGGGGAGGCTACACCTTC.

The rearrangement joins TRBV5-4 to TRBJ2-3; tentative D call: TRBD2 (7 bases). CDR3 length equals 16 residues. CDR1 is SGHNT and CDR2 is YYREEE in the germline V gene (reference sequence). Trimming took 4 bases from V and 4 from J, leaving 19 bases between them. This chain's CDR3 is CASSPRMGGASDTQYF. The CDR3 region has the DNA TGTGCCAGCAGCCCCCGGATGGGGGGGGCGTCAGATACGCAGTATTTT.

This chain connects TRBV13 to TRBJ1-2; a possible D gene is TRBD1 (6 bases). Trimming pared 0 bases from V and 4 bases from J, leaving 15 bases between. This CDR3 comprises 16 residues. CDR1 is PRHDT, CDR2 FYEKMQ, per germline (reference sequence). CDR3 protein: CASSLGLTGTSYGYTF. The CDR3 DNA is TGTGCCAGCAGCTTAGGACTCACAGGGACCAGCTATGGCTACACCTTC.

The J gene is TRBJ2-3, the V gene TRBV4-2; TRBD2 matches 10 bases. The CDR3 covers 15 residues. Losses at the gene ends were 0 bases for V and 5 bases for J; bases not matched to a gene: 2. The germline gives CDR1 LGHNA, CDR2 YNFKEQ. The DNA of the CDR3 is TGTGCCAGCAGCCAAGAACTAGCGGGGAGAGATACGCAGTATTTT. This codes for CASSQELAGRDTQYF.

This chain uses TRBV4-1 with TRBJ2-3; 7 bases align to TRBD1. CDR1 is MGHRA, CDR2 YSYEKL, per germline. The CDR3 loop spans 13 amino acids. V was clipped by 4 bases and J by 4 bases; unmatched bases: 2. CDR3 residues: CASSLGTADTQYF. Here the CDR3 DNA reads TGCGCCAGCAGCCTGGGGACAGCAGATACGCAGTATTTT.

The V and J genes are TRBV5-6 and TRBJ2-7; D may be TRBD1 (6 bases). V lost 4 bases, J lost 10 bases, and 12 bases lay in between. Germline V CDR1 and CDR2: SGHDT, YYEEEE. The CDR3 length is 11 residues. In nucleotides, the CDR3 is TGTGCCAGCAGCCAGGGGACGTTTCAGTACTTC. Translation gives CASSQGTFQYF.

This rearrangement joins TRBV9 to TRBJ1-3, with TRBD1 as a possible D gene (5 bases). The CDR3 extends over 17 amino acids. Germline V gene data show CDR1 as SGDLS and CDR2 as YYNGEE. Trimming took off 4 bases at V and 0 bases at J, with 17 bases between the two ends. CDR3 sequence reads: CASSYNAPGGSGNTIYF. DNA for the CDR3: TGTGCCAGCAGCTACAACGCCCCGGGGGGCTCTGGAAACACCATATATTTT.

The chain joins TRBV4-1 to TRBJ2-7; TRBD1 agrees at 9 bases. The CDR3 runs 18 residues. Trimming removed 0 bases from V and 2 bases from J; junction bases left unmatched: 11. Germline loops: CDR1 MGHRA, CDR2 YSYEKL. The CDR3 reads CASSQDGVTGGNTYEQYF. The CDR3 region has the DNA TGCGCCAGCAGCCAAGATGGGGTCACAGGGGGCAACACCTACGAGCAGTACTTC.

This chain links TRBV29-1 with TRBJ1-1; weak D call: TRBD1 (6 bases). In germline, CDR1 is SQVTM, CDR2 ANQGSEA. V was cut by 7 bases and J by 3 bases, with 18 bases left in between. The CDR3 is made up of 14 amino acids. The CDR3 coding sequence is TGCAGCGCTCGAACGACAGGTTTTTACACTGAAGCTTTCTTT. This codes for CSARTTGFYTEAFF.

In nucleotides, the CDR3 is TGTGCCAGCACCCCGGGGGGCAATAACTACGAGCAGTACTTC. Translation: CASTPGGNNYEQYF. The genes are TRBV28 and TRBJ2-7, with D perhaps matching TRBD2 (7 bases). V lost 7 bases and J lost 3, with 16 bases in between. CDR1 is MDHEN and CDR2 is SYDVKM in the germline V gene. The CDR3 is made up of 14 amino acids.

This chain joins TRBV6-5 and TRBJ2-7; TRBD2 agrees at 7 bases. Trimming removed 6 bases from V and 0 bases from J; junction bases left unmatched: 8. CDR1 is MNHEY, CDR2 SVGAGI, per germline. The CDR3 covers 15 residues. The CDR3 sequence: CASSPPRGSSYEQYF. DNA for the CDR3: TGTGCCAGCAGCCCCCCGCGGGGGAGCTCCTACGAGCAGTACTTC.

The genes are TRBV30 and TRBJ2-3; D unresolved. From germline, CDR1 is GTSNPN and CDR2 SVGIG (reference sequence). The CDR3 loop spans 12 amino acids. V was cut by 2 bases and J by 4 bases, with 7 bases left in between. CDR3 nucleotides: TGTGCCTGGAGTCCCGGGTCAGATACGCAGTATTTT. Translated: CAWSPGSDTQYF.

The chain recombines TRBV5-1 with TRBJ2-1, with D possibly being TRBD2 (6 bases). There are 15 residues in the CDR3. Germline-derived CDR1 and CDR2 are SGHRS and YFSETQ. Between the trimmed V and J ends, which lost 4 bases and 8 bases, there was a span of 19 bases. CDR3 DNA: TGCGCCAGCAGCCCGGGACCGCGGGGAGTACATGAGCAGTTCTTC. Its translation: CASSPGPRGVHEQFF.

This chain joins TRBV28 and TRBJ2-7; the D is unclear. Germline V lookup: CDR1 MDHEN, CDR2 SYDVKM. CDR3 length: 16 residues. Trimming stripped 4 bases from V and 0 bases from J, with 16 bases between. The CDR3 spells CASSSPGVRSSYEQYF. The CDR3 DNA sequence: TGTGCCAGCAGTTCCCCGGGTGTTCGTAGCTCCTACGAGCAGTACTTC. The variable domain in full, completed from reference TRBV28 and TRBJ2-7, reads DVKVTQSSRYLVKRTGEKVFLECVQDMDHENMFWYRQDPGLGLRLIYFSYDVKMKEKGDIPEGYSVSREKKERFSLILESASTNQTSMYLCASSSPGVRSSYEQYFGPGTRLTVT.

CDR3 DNA: TGTGCCAGCAGCCTTAGCGGGGGAGCTCGAACCGGGGAGCTGTTTTTT. Protein product: CASSLSGGARTGELFF. This chain uses TRBV5-4 with TRBJ2-2, with 9 bases identical to TRBD2. Trimming removed 4 bases from V and 5 bases from J; junction bases left unmatched: 9. This CDR3 comprises 16 residues. CDR1 and CDR2 from the germline V gene are SGHNT and YYREEE (reference sequence).

The chain recombines TRBV6-6 with TRBJ2-3; 11 bases match TRBD2. V lost 6 bases, J lost 5 bases, and 1 base stayed unmatched. This CDR3 is built from 13 residues. Germline V gives CDR1 MNHNY, CDR2 SVGAGI (reference sequence). CDR3 sequence: CASSGTSGDTQYF. The DNA of the CDR3 is TGTGCCAGCAGCGGGACTAGCGGAGATACGCAGTATTTT.

The genes are TRBV4-1 and TRBJ2-5, with a possible D match to TRBD1 (6 bases). Germline V gene sequence: CDR1 MGHRA, CDR2 YSYEKL. V shed 1 base and J shed 4 bases, with 16 bases lying between them. This CDR3 spans 16 amino acids. The chain's CDR3 is CASSQAWQGRGETQYF. CDR3 bases: TGCGCCAGCAGCCAAGCCTGGCAGGGGCGAGGAGAGACCCAGTACTTC.

V gene TRBV19 combines with J gene TRBJ2-3; TRBD2 agrees at 8 bases. The V segment lost 5 bases and the J segment 5 bases; nucleotides outside the gene matches: 12. Germline CDR1 is LNHDA and CDR2 is SQIVND (reference sequence). The CDR3 is 16 amino acids. CDR3 loop: CASSPWVAGPRDTQYF. DNA of the CDR3: TGTGCCAGTAGTCCCTGGGTAGCGGGGCCTCGAGATACGCAGTATTTT.

This sequence joins TRBV28 and TRBJ1-1, with 8 nucleotides matching TRBD1. V gave up 6 bases and J gave up 5 bases; unmatched junction bases: 11. Germline CDR1 and CDR2: MDHEN and SYDVKM. The CDR3 extends over 15 amino acids. CDR3 sequence (DNA): TGTGCCAGCAGGAATATGAGACAGGGGAATACTGAAGCTTTCTTT. It encodes CASRNMRQGNTEAFF.

The chain combines TRBV5-1 with TRBJ1-5; possibly TRBD1 for D (6 bases). There are 16 residues in the CDR3. Germline assignment: CDR1 SGHRS and CDR2 YFSETQ. Trimming pared 2 bases from V and 2 bases from J, leaving 14 bases between. The CDR3 is CASSFDGGAGNQPQHF. In nucleotides, the CDR3 is TGCGCCAGCAGCTTTGATGGGGGCGCAGGCAATCAGCCCCAGCATTTT.

The CDR3 nucleotides are TGTGCCAGCAGCTCCCCTAGAGACAGGAACTATGGCTACACCTTC. It is translated as CASSSPRDRNYGYTF. V is TRBV11-2 and J is TRBJ1-2; D perhaps matches TRBD1 (6 bases). From germline, CDR1 is SGHAT and CDR2 FQNNGV. The CDR3 is 15 residues long. V was shortened by 4 bases and J by 2 bases, with 14 bases between the two germline ends. The whole variable domain, filled in from reference TRBV11-2 and TRBJ1-2, reads EAGVAQSPRYKIIEKRQSVAFWCNPISGHATLYWYQQILGQGPKLLIQFQNNGVVDDSQLPKDRFSAERLKGVDSTLKIQPAKLEDSAVYLCASSSPRDRNYGYTFGSGTRLTVV.

V and J are TRBV7-8 and TRBJ1-4; D might be TRBD1 (5 bases). CDR1 and CDR2 (germline): SGHVS, FQNEAQ. This CDR3 has 15 residues. Trimming cost V 2 bases and J 5 bases, with 12 bases left between them. CDR3 nucleotide sequence: TGTGCCAGCAGCTTAAATTTAAAGGGGAATGAAAAACTGTTTTTT. This codes for CASSLNLKGNEKLFF.

The chain employs TRBV4-1 and TRBJ1-2; a possible D gene is TRBD1 (6 bases). V shed 4 bases and J shed 6 bases, with 18 bases lying between them. The V gene's germline CDR1 is MGHRA and CDR2 YSYEKL. The CDR3 contains 15 residues. CDR3: CASSREGVTDNGYTF. Here the CDR3 DNA reads TGCGCCAGCAGCCGCGAGGGGGTCACGGATAATGGCTACACCTTC.

The chain recombines TRBV19 with TRBJ1-1; D is unclear. The CDR3 is made up of 13 amino acids. Germline V gives CDR1 LNHDA, CDR2 SQIVND (reference sequence). The V end lost 6 bases, the J end lost 0 bases, and 8 bases lay between the germline ends. The CDR3 here is CASSLAVNTEAFF. CDR3 nucleotide sequence: TGTGCCAGTAGCCTGGCGGTGAACACTGAAGCTTTCTTT.

V gene TRBV19 combines with J gene TRBJ2-5; 8 nucleotides match TRBD1. Germline assignment: CDR1 LNHDA and CDR2 SQIVND (reference sequence). The CDR3 contains 15 residues. V was pared by 5 bases and J by 4 bases, with 9 bases of the junction left unmatched. The CDR3 coding sequence is TGTGCCAGTAGTTACCGGGACAGGATTGGAGAGACCCAGTACTTC. It specifies CASSYRDRIGETQYF. The full variable domain, in which reference TRBV19 and TRBJ2-5 provide the parts outside the CDR3, is DGGITQSPKYLFRKEGQNVTLSCEQNLNHDAMYWYRQDPGQGLRLIYYSQIVNDFQKGDIAEGYSVSREKKESFPLTVTSAQKNPTAFYLCASSYRDRIGETQYFGPGTRLLVL.

The V and J genes are TRBV30 and TRBJ2-3, with D maybe TRBD2 (6 bases). The V end was cut by 7 bases, the J end by 1 base, with 15 bases between. The V gene's germline CDR1 is GTSNPN and CDR2 SVGIG (reference sequence). The CDR3 totals 14 residues. CDR3 DNA sequence: TGTGCCTTATCCCCCCAGCGGGGCACAGATACGCAGTATTTT. Amino acid sequence: CALSPQRGTDTQYF.

The rearrangement links TRBV11-2 to TRBJ2-3, with D possibly TRBD2 on 6 matching bases. V was trimmed by 4 bases and J by 2 bases, leaving 13 bases between them. The CDR3 extends over 15 amino acids. Germline V gene sequence: CDR1 SGHAT, CDR2 FQNNGV. CDR3 in amino acids: CASSSALATTDTQYF. The CDR3 coding sequence is TGTGCCAGCAGCTCCGCACTAGCTACCACAGATACGCAGTATTTT.

The chain has TRBV5-4 and TRBJ1-1; tentatively, D is TRBD1 (5 bases). CDR1 SGHNT and CDR2 YYREEE come from the germline V gene (reference sequence). Trimming cost V 5 bases and J 0 bases, with 8 bases left between them. The CDR3 consists of 13 residues. The chain's CDR3 is CASRGGVNTEAFF. The CDR3 nucleotides read TGTGCCAGCAGGGGGGGGGTGAACACTGAAGCTTTCTTT. Using reference TRBV5-4 and TRBJ1-1 for the parts outside the CDR3, the full variable domain is ETGVTQSPTHLIKTRGQQVTLRCSSQSGHNTVSWYQQALGQGPQFIFQYYREEENGRGNFPPRFSGLQFPNYSSELNVNALELDDSALYLCASRGGVNTEAFFGQGTRLTVV.